The clone carrying this T cell receptor (beta chain) has ten or more counts. This record belongs to a study of T-cell reconstitution after alpha-beta-depleted transplantation in children. CDR1 MNHEY and CDR2 SVGEGT come from the germline V gene. Trimming took 2 bases from V and 5 from J; bases not matched to a gene: 18. This CDR3 has 21 amino acids. TCRbeta library preparation incorporated unique molecular identifiers. TCRdb re-called the PCR reads with MiXCR, one entry per CDR3 protein. The sample has 190,000 or so distinct CDR3 sequences, about 6.3% seen once; the top ten hold over 2.5%. The chain carries TRBV6-2 or TRBV6-3 and TRBJ2-2, with 12 nucleotides matching TRBD2. The TCR was taken from a human donor who donated a stem cell graft to a child with Wiskott-Aldrich syndrome. The specimen was PBMCs from the stem cell graft donor, collected from the stem cell graft. The CDR3 loop is CASSYPRYDPTSGRGTGELFF. The CDR3 DNA sequence: TGTGCCAGCAGTTACCCGCGTTATGATCCGACTAGCGGGAGAGGTACCGGGGAGCTGTTTTTT.